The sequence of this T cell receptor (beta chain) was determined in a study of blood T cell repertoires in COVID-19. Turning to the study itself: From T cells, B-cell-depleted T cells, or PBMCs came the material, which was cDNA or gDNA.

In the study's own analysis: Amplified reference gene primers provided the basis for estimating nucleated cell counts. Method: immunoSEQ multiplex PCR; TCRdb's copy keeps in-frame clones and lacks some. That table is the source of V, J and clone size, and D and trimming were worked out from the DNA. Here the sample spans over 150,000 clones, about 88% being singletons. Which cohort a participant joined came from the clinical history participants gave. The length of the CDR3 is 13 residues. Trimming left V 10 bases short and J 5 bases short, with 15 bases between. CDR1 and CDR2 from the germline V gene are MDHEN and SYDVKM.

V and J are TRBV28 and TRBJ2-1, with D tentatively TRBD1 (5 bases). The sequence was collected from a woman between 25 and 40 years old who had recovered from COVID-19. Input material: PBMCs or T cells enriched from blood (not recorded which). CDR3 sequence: CATVGAVNNEQFF. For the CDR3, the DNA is TGTGCCACCGTAGGGGCAGTAAACAATGAGCAGTTCTTC.